The next 28 T cell receptor beta chains were all read from a single sample in a study of Ad26.COV2.S vaccination and SARS-CoV-2 variants. Treatment denoted: 15 to 20 received Ad26.COV2.S at low or high dose, single or two shots; about five received placebo; per-sample allocation not given. After the first vaccine or placebo injection, samples were drawn on day 63. Clones were read by immunoSEQ multiplex PCR, and TCRdb kept only the in-frame ones, dropping some. The data show fewer than 300,000 clones, with 87% seen just once and about 3.1% held by the top ten. The material was peripheral blood, obtained in a trial of Ad26.COV2.S vaccine versus placebo. These receptors were taken from a person aged 18-60 years who received the Ad26.COV2.S COVID-19 vaccine or a placebo.

In this sample, this clone turned up a few times. This chain connects TRBV2 to TRBJ2-1, with 15 bases matching TRBD2. V shed 8 bases, J shed 9 bases, and the junction held 2 bases outside the gene matches. CDR1 SNHLY and CDR2 FYNNEI come from the germline V gene. This CDR3 spans 13 amino acids. For the CDR3, the DNA is TGTGCCAGCGTGGGACTAGCGGGAGGTGAGCAGTTCTTC. It specifies CASVGLAGGEQFF.

This chain links TRBV7-2 with TRBJ2-7; possible D gene TRBD2, 5 bases. The CDR3 runs 14 residues. Germline loops: CDR1 SGHTA, CDR2 FQGNSA. The germline V and J ends were trimmed by 2 bases and 2 bases, with 10 bases remaining between them. Here the CDR3 DNA reads TGTGCCAGCAGCTTAAACATCGGGACCTACGAGCAGTACTTC. This gives the protein CASSLNIGTYEQYF. Full variable domain (outside the CDR3, taken from reference TRBV7-2 and TRBJ2-7): GAGVSQSPSNKVTEKGKDVELRCDPISGHTALYWYRQSLGQGLEFLIYFQGNSAPDKSGLPSDRFSAERTGGSVSTLTIQRTQQEDSAVYLCASSLNIGTYEQYFGPGTRLTVT.

This chain connects TRBV6-2 or TRBV6-3 to TRBJ1-6, with unresolved D. V gave up 6 bases and J gave up 7 bases, with 22 bases separating them. CDR1 is MNHEY and CDR2 is SVGEGT in the germline V gene. This CDR3 is built from 17 residues. CDR3 in amino acids: CASSRFRPGTRNSPLHF. As DNA, the CDR3 is TGTGCCAGCAGCCGTTTCCGACCGGGAACAAGAAATTCACCCCTCCACTTT.

The CDR3 sequence: CASSLQAGVNTGELFF. Written as DNA, the CDR3 is TGTGCCAGCAGCTTACAAGCGGGAGTGAATACCGGGGAGCTGTTTTTT. The chain is built from TRBV5-6 and TRBJ2-2; 8 bases line up with TRBD2. CDR1 and CDR2 (germline): SGHDT, YYEEEE. V shed 2 bases and J 5 bases; nucleotides not matched to a gene: 8. The CDR3 sequence is 16 residues long.

CDR3 in amino acids: CASSLWGDGGYTGELFF. CDR3 nucleotides: TGTGCCAGCAGTTTATGGGGTGATGGGGGGTACACCGGGGAGCTGTTTTTT. The chain links TRBV28 to TRBJ2-2; tentatively, D is TRBD2 (6 bases). This CDR3 is 17 amino acids long. Trimming removed 0 bases from V and 3 bases from J, with 14 bases in between. CDR1 is MDHEN and CDR2 is SYDVKM in the germline V gene. The full variable domain, completed using reference TRBV28 and TRBJ2-2, is DVKVTQSSRYLVKRTGEKVFLECVQDMDHENMFWYRQDPGLGLRLIYFSYDVKMKEKGDIPEGYSVSREKKERFSLILESASTNQTSMYLCASSLWGDGGYTGELFFGEGSRLTVL.

The J gene is TRBJ2-7, the V gene TRBV29-1; TRBD2 matches 12 bases. The CDR3 totals 16 residues. Germline trimming cut 8 bases from V and 0 bases from J; bases unmatched to any gene: 11. Germline-derived CDR1 and CDR2 are SQVTM and ANQGSEA. CDR3 region: CSIVGPSGRGSYEQYF. As DNA, the CDR3 is TGCAGCATTGTCGGGCCTAGCGGGAGGGGCTCCTACGAGCAGTACTTC.

This chain uses TRBV7-9 with TRBJ2-7, with 10 bases matching TRBD1. Losses at the gene ends were 2 bases for V and 5 bases for J; bases not matched to a gene: 12. Germline assignment: CDR1 SEHNR and CDR2 FQNEAQ (reference sequence). The CDR3 contains 17 residues. The CDR3 loop is CASSLLGGDRGFDEQYF. CDR3 DNA: TGTGCCAGCAGCTTATTAGGTGGGGACAGGGGTTTCGACGAGCAGTACTTC.

V is TRBV11-2 and J is TRBJ2-5; TRBD1 might be the D (5 bases). Trimming left V 0 bases short and J 4 bases short, with 18 bases between. Germline loops: CDR1 SGHAT, CDR2 FQNNGV. The CDR3 extends over 17 amino acids. As DNA, the CDR3 is TGTGCCAGCAGCTTAGAGTCAGGGTCCCAGCAATCAGAGACCCAGTACTTC. Its translation is CASSLESGSQQSETQYF. The full variable domain, completed using reference TRBV11-2 and TRBJ2-5, is EAGVAQSPRYKIIEKRQSVAFWCNPISGHATLYWYQQILGQGPKLLIQFQNNGVVDDSQLPKDRFSAERLKGVDSTLKIQPAKLEDSAVYLCASSLESGSQQSETQYFGPGTRLLVL.

V is TRBV21-1 and J is TRBJ2-7. TRBV21-1 is a pseudogene segment. CDR3 size: 14 residues. The CDR3 protein is CASSKASAPFEQYF. The CDR3 bases are TGTGCCAGCAGCAAAGCCTCCGCTCCCTTCGAGCAGTACTTC.

Points on this clone: The sample has other DNA sequences that encode this CDR3 too. The J gene is TRBJ1-1, the V gene TRBV5-1; D gene unclear. CDR1 SGHRS and CDR2 YFSETQ come from the germline V gene. V lost 2 bases, J lost 0 bases, and 8 bases lay in between. There are 14 residues in the CDR3. CDR3 DNA: TGCGCCAGCAGCTTAGGTTACCTGAACACTGAAGCTTTCTTT. Translating gives CASSLGYLNTEAFF. The full variable domain, completed using reference TRBV5-1 and TRBJ1-1, is KAGVTQTPRYLIKTRGQQVTLSCSPISGHRSVSWYQQTPGQGLQFLFEYFSETQRNKGNFPGRFSGRQFSNSRSEMNVSTLELGDSALYLCASSLGYLNTEAFFGQGTRLTVV.

The chain combines TRBV6-1 with TRBJ1-1; D call uncertain. The V gene's germline CDR1 is MNHNS and CDR2 SASEGT. The CDR3 covers 14 residues. Deletions cut 3 bases from V and 1 base from J, with 9 bases between. CDR3 DNA: TGTGCCAGCAGTGATCTGGCCCCGAACACTGAAGCTTTCTTT. Translated, it gives CASSDLAPNTEAFF.

This clone showed up just a few times. This chain links TRBV7-2 with TRBJ1-5; 7 nucleotides line up with TRBD1. Trimming removed 0 bases from V and 9 bases from J; junction bases left unmatched: 11. CDR1 is SGHTA and CDR2 is FQGNSA in the germline V gene. CDR3 length: 16 amino acids. Written as DNA, the CDR3 is TGTGCCAGCAGCTTAGCGGTCGGAACAGGGGTCGGGCCCCAGCATTTT. Translating it yields CASSLAVGTGVGPQHF. Full variable domain (missing parts from reference TRBV7-2 and TRBJ1-5): GAGVSQSPSNKVTEKGKDVELRCDPISGHTALYWYRQSLGQGLEFLIYFQGNSAPDKSGLPSDRFSAERTGGSVSTLTIQRTQQEDSAVYLCASSLAVGTGVGPQHFGDGTRLSIL.

The chain is built from TRBV10-2 and TRBJ1-5, with D possibly matching TRBD1 (5 bases). The CDR3 spans 16 residues. The V end was cut by 2 bases, the J end by 4 bases, with 15 bases between. CDR1 WSHSY and CDR2 SAAADI come from the germline V gene. Written as DNA, the CDR3 is TGCGCCAGCAGTGAGGGGGGACGAGGGTTGAATCAGCCCCAGCATTTT. Translation: CASSEGGRGLNQPQHF.

Note on this clone: A junction end diverges from the germline sequence, so it may reflect a read error. V and J are TRBV7-9 and TRBJ1-2; D ambiguous. The CDR3 is 12 amino acids. CDR1 is SEHNR, CDR2 FQNEAQ, per germline (reference sequence). Here the CDR3 reads CASTLIRGGYTF. The CDR3 DNA is TGTGCCAGCACCTTAATCCGGGGTGGCTACACCTTC.

The rearrangement links TRBV30 to TRBJ1-2; 8 bases map to TRBD1. V lost 2 bases to trimming and J lost 7 bases; unmatched junction nucleotides: 3. This CDR3 has 12 residues. The germline V gene has CDR1 GTSNPN and CDR2 SVGIG (reference sequence). Written as DNA, the CDR3 is TGTGCCTGGAGTCCAGGGGGCTTTGGCTACACCTTC. Its translation: CAWSPGGFGYTF. Full variable domain (missing parts from reference TRBV30 and TRBJ1-2): SQTIHQWPATLVQPVGSPLSLECTVEGTSNPNLYWYRQAAGRGLQLLFYSVGIGQISSEVPQNLSASRPQDRQFILSSKKLLLSDSGFYLCAWSPGGFGYTFGSGTRLTVV.

The chain combines TRBV4-1 with TRBJ2-5; no reliable D call. Germline CDR1 and CDR2: MGHRA and YSYEKL. V lost 1 base and J lost 7, with 16 bases in between. The CDR3 sequence is 15 residues long. CDR3 nucleotide sequence: TGCGCCAGCAGCCAAGCGAGTCAGTCCGGTAGGACCCAGTACTTC. Translating gives CASSQASQSGRTQYF.

This clone was recorded a few times. The CDR3 region is CASSEGGNQPQHF. DNA for the CDR3: TGTGCCAGTAGTGAAGGGGGCAATCAGCCCCAGCATTTT. The chain has TRBV19 and TRBJ1-5; maybe TRBD1 (5 bases). Germline V CDR1 and CDR2: LNHDA, SQIVND (reference sequence). V lost 5 bases to trimming and J lost 2 bases, with 7 bases between them. This CDR3 has 13 residues.

The CDR3 reads CASSYKGIGGYTF. The CDR3 nucleotides are TGTGCCAGCAGTTACAAGGGGATAGGTGGCTACACCTTC. The gene calls are TRBV6-5 and TRBJ1-2; TRBD1 is a possible D gene (5 bases). Germline CDR1 reads MNHEY; CDR2 reads SVGAGI. The ends were cut back, 2 bases at V and 7 bases at J, with 11 bases in the middle. CDR3 length: 13 residues.

The chain links TRBV7-2 to TRBJ2-2; the D call may be TRBD1 or TRBD2 (5 bases each). The CDR3 has 16 residues. V lost 1 base and J 5 bases, leaving 14 bases between the germline ends. Germline V CDR1 and CDR2: SGHTA, FQGNSA. The DNA of the CDR3 is TGTGCCAGCAGCTTAGTCACGGGGCAGGTAACCGGGGAGCTGTTTTTT. This encodes CASSLVTGQVTGELFF.

V gene TRBV12-5 combines with J gene TRBJ2-1, with TRBD1 as a possible D gene (5 bases). V lost 0 bases to trimming and J lost 5 bases, with 11 bases between them. CDR3 length: 15 amino acids. Germline loops: CDR1 LGHNT, CDR2 FRNRAP. For the CDR3, the DNA is TGTGCTAGTGGTTTGGTTAACAGGCCAAACAATGAGCAGTTCTTC. This gives the protein CASGLVNRPNNEQFF.

The chain is built from TRBV5-1 and TRBJ2-1; 8 bases map to TRBD2. Germline values: CDR1 SGHRS, CDR2 YFSETQ. The V segment lost 0 bases and the J segment 3 bases; nucleotides outside the gene matches: 5. The CDR3 extends over 16 amino acids. The DNA for the CDR3 is TGCGCCAGCAGCTTGGAAGCGGGAGCCGTCTACAATGAGCAGTTCTTC. Protein sequence: CASSLEAGAVYNEQFF.

In its sample, this clone was seen once. J is TRBJ2-3 and V is TRBV4-3; D possibly uses TRBD1 or TRBD2 (5 bases each). Germline V gene sequence: CDR1 LGHNA, CDR2 YSLEER. The CDR3 is 16 residues long. V lost 1 base to trimming and J lost 1 base, with 12 bases between them. Here the CDR3 DNA reads TGCGCCAGCAGCCAAGGCCAGGGAGCCGGCACAGATACGCAGTATTTT. Translated: CASSQGQGAGTDTQYF.

This clone was observed a handful of times. V is TRBV15 and J is TRBJ2-2, with TRBD2 identical over 7 bases. V shed 1 base, J shed 3 bases, and the junction held 8 bases outside the gene matches. The CDR3 runs to 17 residues. Germline V gene lookup returns CDR1 LNHNV and CDR2 YYDKDF (reference sequence). The CDR3 sequence: CATSRAFRDYHTGELFF. The CDR3 region has the DNA TGTGCCACCAGCAGAGCCTTCCGGGACTACCACACCGGGGAGCTGTTTTTT.

This chain uses TRBV19 with TRBJ1-1, with D tentatively TRBD1 (5 bases). Deletions cut 4 bases from V and 0 bases from J, with 15 bases between. Germline V gene data show CDR1 as LNHDA and CDR2 as SQIVND (reference sequence). The CDR3 totals 16 residues. CDR3 sequence reads: CASSNVYGTVNTEAFF. CDR3 nucleotides: TGTGCCAGTAGTAATGTTTATGGGACCGTGAACACTGAAGCTTTCTTT.

This clone was picked up a small number of times. The V call is TRBV7-2, the J call TRBJ1-1; 9 positions agree with TRBD1. The germline gives CDR1 SGHTA, CDR2 FQGNSA. The CDR3 covers 15 residues. With V trimmed by 3 bases and J by 4 bases, 6 bases remained unmatched. The CDR3, as DNA: TGTGCCAGCAGCTTGGGGACAGGGCGGGCCACTGAAGCTTTCTTT. Translation: CASSLGTGRATEAFF.

This rearrangement joins TRBV6-5 to TRBJ1-1; the match to TRBD1 covers 8 bases. The CDR3 covers 16 residues. The V gene's germline CDR1 is MNHEY and CDR2 SVGAGI. Trimming cost V 3 bases and J 1 base; bases outside gene matches: 7. CDR3 amino acids: CASSYLGQGENTEAFF. The CDR3 DNA follows: TGTGCCAGCAGTTATCTAGGACAGGGAGAGAACACTGAAGCTTTCTTT.

This chain connects TRBV6-2 or TRBV6-3 to TRBJ2-7; D not certain. The CDR3 is 13 residues long. Germline V lookup: CDR1 MNHEY, CDR2 SVGEGT. Trimming took off 8 bases at V and 0 bases at J, with 11 bases between the two ends. The CDR3 region has the DNA TGTGCCAGCGGTTTCGGCCGCTCCTACGAGCAGTACTTC. This sequence encodes CASGFGRSYEQYF.

This rearrangement joins TRBV30 to TRBJ1-1, with TRBD1 matching 9 bases. The CDR3 totals 17 residues. Germline lookup yields CDR1 GTSNPN and CDR2 SVGIG (reference sequence). V gave up 4 bases and J gave up 0 bases; unmatched junction bases: 12. The CDR3, as DNA: TGTGCCTGGATCCCCTACGCCGGACAGGGGATGAACACTGAAGCTTTCTTT. Encoded protein: CAWIPYAGQGMNTEAFF.